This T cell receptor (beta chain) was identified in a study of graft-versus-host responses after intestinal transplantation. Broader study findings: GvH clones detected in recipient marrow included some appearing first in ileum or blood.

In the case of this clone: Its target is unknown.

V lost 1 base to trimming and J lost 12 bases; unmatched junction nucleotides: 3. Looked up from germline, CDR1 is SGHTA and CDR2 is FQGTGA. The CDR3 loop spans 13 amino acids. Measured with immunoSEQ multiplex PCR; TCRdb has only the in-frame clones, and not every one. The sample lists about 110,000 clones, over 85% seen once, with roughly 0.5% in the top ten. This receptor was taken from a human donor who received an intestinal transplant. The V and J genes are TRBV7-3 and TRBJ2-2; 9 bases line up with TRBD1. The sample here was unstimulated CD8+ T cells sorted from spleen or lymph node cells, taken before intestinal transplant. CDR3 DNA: TGTGCCAGCAGCTTAATTGGGACAGGGAAGCTGTTTTTT. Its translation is CASSLIGTGKLFF.